This T cell receptor beta chain was sequenced during a study of metastatic and nonmetastatic thyroid tumors (dated by TCRdb to about 2020). The study in broad terms: For patients with malignant and with benign thyroid disease, the researchers compared repertoires between peripheral blood samples and tumor or nodule tissue samples. Points the paper makes about the study in general: TCR beta diversity was reported as significantly higher in malignant tumors than in benign nodules, in both blood and tumor samples.

Library prep was done by PCR. Sequencing took place on an Illumina HiSeq 4000. High-throughput sequencing was used to profile the CDR3 region of the TCR beta-chain in every patient. The source study handled its data this way. Drawing on CDR3 differences between clinicopathological groups, the researchers built a classifier meant to tell apart patients with distant-metastatic papillary thyroid cancer. The Shannon index was used to assess repertoire diversity, and the Morisita-Horn index was used to assess tumor-blood repertoire similarity. TCRdb itself trimmed the public reads at Q25 with fastp, ran MiXCR and retained productive beta chains. It is TCRdb's table, rather than the study itself, that gives the V and J calls and clone size. The sample table contains fewer than 40,000 clones; only one count was recorded for around 18% of them. Roughly 15% of the sample is taken by the ten largest. This clone was detected only a few times. Its antigen target is currently unknown. A clone one base away is much larger, so this may be a read error.

No treatment had been received by any patient before thyroid surgery. Using T-cell receptor beta sequencing, the researchers looked back retrospectively at clinical samples from patients, gathered between about 2012 and 2018. The cysteine opens and the phenylalanine closes a CDR3 of 13 amino acids. Kept here is only the CDR3 DNA, which spans 39 bases and is read in frame from base 1. The junction shows trimming of 5 bases on V and 2 bases on J, plus 8 bases between the germline ends. According to the germline V gene, CDR1 reads SGHTA and CDR2 reads FQGNSA. This TCR came from a female donor with papillary thyroid cancer or a benign thyroid nodule (not recorded which). Some clones in this sample may be carry-over from other donors' samples. Sequenced input: tumor tissue. Here the chain combines TRBV7-2 and TRBJ2-3; the D gene cannot be named for sure. The CDR3 sequence is CASSRITTDTQYF. The DNA sequence follows: TGTGCCAGCAGCCGGATTACCACAGATACGCAGTATTTT.